Following are 23 T cell receptor beta chains from one sample sequenced in a study of CXCR3-negative and CXCR3-positive naive CD8 T cells. The authors prepared UMI-labeled TRB cDNA libraries by 5' RACE. TCRdb derives one entry per CDR3 protein from the 5' RACE reads, leaving out DNA. The table for this sample gives 70,000 to 100,000 distinct CDR3 sequences. The sequenced sample was naive CXCR3- CD8+ T cells from blood. Noted subset: CD45RO-CCR7+CD27+CD95- naive CD8+ T cells lacking CXCR3 (TNR3-). The receptors shown here come from a human donor in good health. Some clones in this sample may be carry-over from other donors' samples.

The chain uses TRBV29-1 and TRBJ2-2; TCRdb designates TRBD2, a call that cannot be tested without DNA. Germline V gives CDR1 SQVTM, CDR2 ANQGSEA. The CDR3 covers 12 residues. Here the CDR3 reads CSVQGGTGELFF.

This rearrangement joins TRBV20-1 to TRBJ1-6; TCRdb calls TRBD1, which cannot be checked without DNA. The length of the CDR3 is 14 residues. CDR1 and CDR2 (germline): DFQATT, SNEGSKA (reference sequence). The CDR3: CSARDRDWFSPLHF.

The chain has TRBV12-3 or TRBV12-4 and TRBJ2-1; there is no DNA to check the TCRdb D call of TRBD2. The CDR3 length is 14 residues. The CDR3 loop reads CASSLKELANEQFF.

V is TRBV28 and J is TRBJ2-1; TCRdb designates TRBD2, a call that cannot be tested without DNA. CDR1 is MDHEN and CDR2 is SYDVKM in the germline V gene. This CDR3 contains 18 residues. CDR3 in amino acids: CASSPRGSGSHPTGEQFF.

The chain carries TRBV9 and TRBJ2-7; the TRBD1 assignment by TCRdb is unverifiable without DNA. This CDR3 comprises 15 residues. CDR1 is SGDLS, CDR2 YYNGEE, per germline. The CDR3 protein is CASSPSGQVLNEQYF. Full variable domain (missing parts from reference TRBV9 and TRBJ2-7): DSGVTQTPKHLITATGQRVTLRCSPRSGDLSVYWYQQSLDQGLQFLIQYYNGEERAKGNILERFSAQQFPDLHSELNLSSLELGDSALYFCASSPSGQVLNEQYFGPGTRLTVT.

The V call is TRBV15, the J call TRBJ1-5; absent DNA, TCRdb's TRBD1 call cannot be checked. CDR1 and CDR2 from the germline V gene are LNHNV and YYDKDF (reference sequence). This CDR3 has 15 residues. The chain's CDR3 is CATSRFRGGNQPQHF. Combining the CDR3 with reference TRBV15 and TRBJ1-5 gives the whole variable domain DAMVIQNPRYQVTQFGKPVTLSCSQTLNHNVMYWYQQKSSQAPKLLFHYYDKDFNNEADTPDNFQSRRPNTSFCFLDIRSPGLGDTAMYLCATSRFRGGNQPQHFGDGTRLSIL.

The chain employs TRBV28 and TRBJ1-2; TCRdb's assignment of TRBD1 cannot be checked, as there is no DNA. The germline gives CDR1 MDHEN, CDR2 SYDVKM. The CDR3 is 13 residues long. Here the CDR3 reads CASTLRDGYGYTF.

The CDR3 sequence: CASSLGSSYTEAFF. This chain connects TRBV7-9 to TRBJ1-1. CDR1 is SEHNR and CDR2 is FQNEAQ in the germline V gene (reference sequence). This CDR3 is 14 amino acids long.

The chain combines TRBV14 with TRBJ2-6; without DNA, the TCRdb call of TRBD1 cannot be checked. Germline CDR1 and CDR2: SGHDN and FVKESK. This CDR3 comprises 19 residues. This chain's CDR3 is CASSHPPGQGNSGANVLTF.

V usage is TRBV10-2 and J usage is TRBJ2-1; TCRdb outputs TRBD2, but without DNA this stays unchecked. This CDR3 is 14 amino acids long. Germline loops: CDR1 WSHSY, CDR2 SAAADI. The CDR3 protein is CASSEYDSGTEQFF.

The chain couples TRBV10-3 to TRBJ2-7; TCRdb returns TRBD1, unconfirmable since there is no DNA. This CDR3 region has 11 residues. The germline V gene encodes CDR1 ENHRY and CDR2 SYGVKD. The CDR3 loop is CAIMGAGEQYF.

The chain links TRBV5-1 to TRBJ2-3. CDR1 SGHRS and CDR2 YFSETQ come from the germline V gene. This CDR3 region has 16 residues. The CDR3 sequence: CASSLGASPYTDTQYF.

The V call is TRBV28, the J call TRBJ2-5; lacking DNA, the TRBD2 call made by TCRdb goes unchecked. The CDR3 runs to 15 residues. From germline, CDR1 is MDHEN and CDR2 SYDVKM. CDR3: CASRLAGTYQETQYF.

The J gene is TRBJ2-7, the V gene TRBV12-3 or TRBV12-4. This CDR3 is 13 amino acids long. CDR3 region: CASRPRTSYEQYF.

The chain uses TRBV5-1 and TRBJ1-3. The CDR3 is 15 amino acids. Looked up from germline, CDR1 is SGHRS and CDR2 is YFSETQ. The CDR3 region is CASSFANFSGNTIYF. Full variable domain (rest looked up from reference TRBV5-1 and TRBJ1-3): KAGVTQTPRYLIKTRGQQVTLSCSPISGHRSVSWYQQTPGQGLQFLFEYFSETQRNKGNFPGRFSGRQFSNSRSEMNVSTLELGDSALYLCASSFANFSGNTIYFGEGSWLTVV.

This chain joins TRBV18 and TRBJ2-1; TCRdb calls TRBD1, which cannot be checked without DNA. The CDR3 length is 15 residues. CDR1 and CDR2 from the germline V gene are KGHSH and LQKENI. The CDR3 loop is CASSPSTGTGVEQFF.

The J gene is TRBJ2-7, the V gene TRBV28; TCRdb's D call, TRBD1, is unchecked because there is no DNA. The CDR3 loop spans 15 amino acids. CDR1 is MDHEN, CDR2 SYDVKM, per germline. CDR3 region: CASSSRFGVGYEQYF.

The chain uses TRBV7-9 and TRBJ1-2. CDR3 size: 13 residues. Germline CDR1 is SEHNR and CDR2 is FQNEAQ (reference sequence). CDR3 sequence: CASSLDTTYGYTF. Full variable domain (outside the CDR3, taken from reference TRBV7-9 and TRBJ1-2): DTGVSQNPRHKITKRGQNVTFRCDPISEHNRLYWYRQTLGQGPEFLTYFQNEAQLEKSRLLSDRFSAERPKGSFSTLEIQRTEQGDSAMYLCASSLDTTYGYTFGSGTRLTVV.

The rearrangement joins TRBV15 to TRBJ2-1. This CDR3 region has 15 residues. Germline CDR1 LNHNV, CDR2 YYDKDF (reference sequence). CDR3 region: CATSRGVSSYNEQFF.

The rearrangement links TRBV5-1 to TRBJ2-2; TCRdb picks TRBD2, but there is no DNA to check that call. Per the germline V gene, CDR1 is SGHRS and CDR2 is YFSETQ. The CDR3 loop spans 11 amino acids. CDR3 protein: CASSSLAELFF. The whole variable domain, filled in from reference TRBV5-1 and TRBJ2-2, reads KAGVTQTPRYLIKTRGQQVTLSCSPISGHRSVSWYQQTPGQGLQFLFEYFSETQRNKGNFPGRFSGRQFSNSRSEMNVSTLELGDSALYLCASSSLAELFFGEGSRLTVL.

V gene TRBV10-2 combines with J gene TRBJ2-3. Germline V gene sequence: CDR1 WSHSY, CDR2 SAAADI. CDR3 length: 14 amino acids. The CDR3 loop reads CASSDDQSTDTQYF.

This rearrangement joins TRBV3-1 to TRBJ1-5; no DNA is available, so the TRBD1 call from TCRdb remains unchecked. Germline loops: CDR1 LGHDT, CDR2 YNNKEL (reference sequence). The CDR3 sequence is 13 residues long. The CDR3 loop is CASSQAGSQPQHF.

The V call is TRBV10-1, the J call TRBJ2-7; lacking DNA, the TRBD2 call made by TCRdb goes unchecked. Germline CDR1 is WNHNN and CDR2 is SYGVQD (reference sequence). This CDR3 contains 13 residues. CDR3 in amino acids: CASSEWTSGEQYF.